Below are 20 T cell receptor beta chains sequenced from a single sample in a study of persistence of HIV-infected CD4 T cells. Stimulation used 10 ug/mL lysate from CMV-infected fibroblasts. CD40L/CD69 double-negative CD45RO-high memory CD4+ T cells were collected. These receptors have no identified antigens. The libraries were made with immunoSEQ version 4 in survey mode. Clones were read by immunoSEQ multiplex PCR, and TCRdb kept only the in-frame ones, dropping some. The data hold more than 30,000 clones, with 82% observed a single time. The sequenced sample was CD4+ T cells sorted from PBMCs after approximately 19-hour stimulation, obtained from a patient who received antiretroviral therapy. These receptors were obtained from an adult woman with HIV who was CMV-seropositive.

The V gene is TRBV19, the J gene TRBJ2-1; D unclear. With 8 bases removed from V and 4 bases from J, the gap between germline ends came to 9 bases. This CDR3 is 12 amino acids long. Per the germline V gene, CDR1 is LNHDA and CDR2 is SQIVND (reference sequence). The CDR3 sequence is CASARVYNEQFF. In nucleotides, the CDR3 is TGTGCCAGTGCCCGGGTTTACAATGAGCAGTTCTTC.

The V and J genes are TRBV7-2 and TRBJ2-1; 7 nucleotides line up with TRBD1. Per the germline V gene, CDR1 is SGHTA and CDR2 is FQGNSA. V dropped 5 bases and J dropped 4; count of bases not matched to a gene: 5. The CDR3 extends over 14 amino acids. The CDR3 loop reads CASSPPDRYNEQFF. The CDR3 DNA follows: TGTGCCAGCAGCCCCCCGGACAGGTACAATGAGCAGTTCTTC.

The rearrangement links TRBV2 to TRBJ1-2, with a weak D call TRBD1 (6 bases). The germline CDR1 and CDR2 sequences are SNHLY and FYNNEI. Deletions cut 11 bases from V and 3 bases from J, with 19 bases between. The CDR3 covers 14 residues. CDR3 coding DNA: TGTGCCCGGGGGTCCGGGGGCGGTGACTATGGCTACACCTTC. The encoded protein is CARGSGGGDYGYTF.

The V call is TRBV28, the J call TRBJ1-2; weak D call: TRBD1 (6 bases). V lost 7 bases, J lost 4 bases, and 22 bases lay in between. The CDR3 runs to 16 residues. Germline CDR1 and CDR2: MDHEN and SYDVKM. CDR3 region: CASTTSAAEGGYGYTF. The CDR3, as DNA: TGTGCCAGCACCACCTCAGCGGCAGAAGGGGGCTATGGCTACACCTTC.

V and J are TRBV7-6 and TRBJ1-6, with D unclear. Trimming cost V 2 bases and J 7 bases, with 6 bases left between them. Per the germline V gene, CDR1 is SGHVS and CDR2 is FNYEAQ. This CDR3 is 13 amino acids long. CDR3 residues: CASSLNPNSPLHF. Written as DNA, the CDR3 is TGTGCCAGCAGCTTAAATCCGAATTCACCCCTCCACTTT.

This clone was recorded a few times. The V and J genes are TRBV6-5 and TRBJ1-2, with D maybe TRBD1 (6 bases). V dropped 11 bases and J dropped 2 bases, with 18 bases sitting between them. This CDR3 has 14 amino acids. The germline V gene has CDR1 MNHEY and CDR2 SVGAGI. The CDR3 loop is CASHRDKVNYGYTF. CDR3 coding DNA: TGTGCCTCTCACCGGGACAAGGTAAACTATGGCTACACCTTC.

This clone was recorded once. For the CDR3, the DNA is TGCGCCAGCAGTGACCCCGCCGGGACCCCGCGATTCTTC. Translating it yields CASSDPAGTPRFF. This rearrangement joins TRBV10-2 to TRBJ2-1; tentatively, D is TRBD1 or TRBD2 (5 bases each). The V end was cut by 3 bases, the J end by 16 bases, with 19 bases between. Germline-derived CDR1 and CDR2 are WSHSY and SAAADI. The length of the CDR3 is 13 residues.

This sequence joins TRBV7-9 and TRBJ1-2; no clear D. The CDR3 consists of 11 residues. Germline CDR1 SEHNR, CDR2 FQNEAQ (reference sequence). With 3 bases removed from V and 7 bases from J, the gap between germline ends came to 6 bases. The CDR3 DNA reads as TGTGCCAGCAGCTTGCCAGGTGGCTACACCTTC. Protein sequence: CASSLPGGYTF.

The chain is built from TRBV7-8 and TRBJ2-7; D remains ambiguous. Germline-derived CDR1 and CDR2 are SGHVS and FQNEAQ. Trimming pared 5 bases from V and 0 bases from J, leaving 8 bases between. This CDR3 region has 13 residues. The CDR3 loop is CASSRTISYEQYF. Written as DNA, the CDR3 is TGTGCCAGCAGCCGGACGATCTCCTACGAGCAGTACTTC.

The chain employs TRBV7-2 and TRBJ1-1; D might be TRBD1 (5 bases). Germline V gene data show CDR1 as SGHTA and CDR2 as FQGNSA. V was trimmed by 3 bases and J by 0 bases, leaving 11 bases between them. This CDR3 spans 15 amino acids. CDR3 in DNA: TGTGCCAGCAGCTTGGGAGGAGGGGTGAACACTGAAGCTTTCTTT. Protein product: CASSLGGGVNTEAFF.

This clone was recorded a few times. The gene calls are TRBV24-1 and TRBJ2-7; 9 bases are shared with TRBD1. Germline CDR1 reads KGHDR; CDR2 reads SFDVKD. The V and J ends lost 3 bases and 8 bases, in that order; junction bases with no gene match: 10. This CDR3 comprises 15 residues. CDR3 in amino acids: CATSDQRTGVSKQYF. In DNA form, the CDR3 reads TGTGCCACCAGTGATCAGAGGACAGGGGTCAGCAAGCAGTACTTC.

The V call is TRBV11-3, the J call TRBJ2-7; D may match TRBD1 or TRBD2 (6 bases each). Trimming pared 5 bases from V and 3 bases from J, leaving 14 bases between. This CDR3 region has 14 residues. Germline V gives CDR1 SGHNT, CDR2 YENEEA. DNA for the CDR3: TGTGCCAGCAGCGACGGAGGGGGGTACTACGAGCAGTACTTC. Translated: CASSDGGGYYEQYF. Full variable domain (remainder filled in from reference TRBV11-3 and TRBJ2-7): EAGVVQSPRYKIIEKKQPVAFWCNPISGHNTLYWYLQNLGQGPELLIRYENEEAVDDSQLPKDRFSAERLKGVDSTLKIQPAELGDSAVYLCASSDGGGYYEQYFGPGTRLTVT.

The rearrangement uses TRBV6-1 and TRBJ2-3; D is uncertain. Deletions cut 2 bases from V and 0 bases from J, with 9 bases between. This CDR3 is built from 15 residues. Germline CDR1 reads MNHNS; CDR2 reads SASEGT. The CDR3 loop reads CASSELGRSTDTQYF. The CDR3 DNA reads as TGTGCCAGCAGTGAACTGGGAAGGAGCACAGATACGCAGTATTTT.

The chain links TRBV2 to TRBJ2-1; TRBD1 matches 7 bases. Germline-derived CDR1 and CDR2 are SNHLY and FYNNEI. The CDR3 has 14 amino acids. V gave up 4 bases and J gave up 2 bases; unmatched junction bases: 2. The CDR3 loop is CASSVGQAYNEQFF. In DNA, the CDR3 is TGTGCCAGCAGTGTAGGACAGGCCTACAATGAGCAGTTCTTC.

The chain carries TRBV7-2 and TRBJ1-6; D perhaps matches TRBD1 (6 bases). Trimming removed 3 bases from V and 3 bases from J, with 12 bases in between. CDR3 length equals 16 residues. The germline V gene has CDR1 SGHTA and CDR2 FQGNSA. Here the CDR3 reads CASSLLRGGYNSPLHF. The CDR3, as DNA: TGTGCCAGCAGCTTGCTGCGAGGGGGCTATAATTCACCCCTCCACTTT.

The rearrangement joins TRBV15 to TRBJ1-1, with D tentatively TRBD1 (6 bases). Germline CDR1 and CDR2: LNHNV and YYDKDF (reference sequence). The CDR3 sequence is 15 residues long. The germline V and J ends were trimmed by 3 bases and 1 base, with 12 bases remaining between them. CDR3 coding DNA: TGTGCCACCAGCAGCGGAGGACAGTGGAACACTGAAGCTTTCTTT. Translated: CATSSGGQWNTEAFF.

The chain links TRBV18 to TRBJ1-2; 8 nucleotides agree with TRBD1. This CDR3 comprises 15 residues. The junction had 7 bases not matched to a gene; V was cut back by 1 base and J by 6 bases. Germline V gene data show CDR1 as KGHSH and CDR2 as LQKENI. For the CDR3, the DNA is TGTGCCAGCTCACCACAGAACAGGGGGATGGATGGCTACACCTTC. It codes for CASSPQNRGMDGYTF.

The CDR3 loop reads CASSLVLAGGTNEQFF. CDR3 DNA sequence: TGCGCCAGCAGCTTGGTACTAGCGGGAGGGACCAATGAGCAGTTCTTC. The chain uses TRBV5-1 and TRBJ2-1; 13 bases are a match to TRBD2. From germline, CDR1 is SGHRS and CDR2 YFSETQ. The CDR3 sequence is 16 residues long. The trim removed 0 bases at V and 6 bases at J, leaving 3 bases unmatched.

The chain is built from TRBV18 and TRBJ1-3; D is possibly TRBD1 (6 bases). The CDR3 is made up of 16 amino acids. V dropped 3 bases and J dropped 1 base, with 13 bases sitting between them. In germline, CDR1 is KGHSH, CDR2 LQKENI. This CDR3 reads CASSPLQGVSGNTIYF. In DNA form, the CDR3 reads TGTGCCAGCTCACCCCTACAGGGCGTATCTGGAAACACCATATATTTT.

The chain carries TRBV5-5 and TRBJ2-5, with TRBD1 as a possible D gene (6 bases). CDR3 length: 14 amino acids. In germline, CDR1 is SGHKS, CDR2 YYEKEE (reference sequence). V gave up 3 bases and J gave up 4 bases, with 13 bases separating them. CDR3 DNA sequence: TGTGCCAGCAGCTCCGGACAGCCAGGAGAGACCCAGTACTTC. Protein sequence: CASSSGQPGETQYF.